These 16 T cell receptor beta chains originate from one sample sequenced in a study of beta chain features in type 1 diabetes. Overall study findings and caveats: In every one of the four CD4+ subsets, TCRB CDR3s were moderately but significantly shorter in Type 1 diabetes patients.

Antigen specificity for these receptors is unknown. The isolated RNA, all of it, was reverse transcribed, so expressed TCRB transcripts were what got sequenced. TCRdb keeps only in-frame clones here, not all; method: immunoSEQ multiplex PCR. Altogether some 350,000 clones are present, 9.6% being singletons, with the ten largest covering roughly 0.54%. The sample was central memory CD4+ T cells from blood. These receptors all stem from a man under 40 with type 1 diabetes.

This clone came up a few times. The CDR3 is CASSQGLAGQETQYF. Written as DNA, the CDR3 is TGTGCCAGCAGCCAAGGACTAGCGGGTCAAGAGACCCAGTACTTC. The rearrangement joins TRBV4-2 to TRBJ2-5, with 10 bases aligning to TRBD2. The CDR3 covers 15 residues. The germline V gene has CDR1 LGHNA and CDR2 YNFKEQ. V was pared by 1 base and J by 2 bases, with 1 base of the junction left unmatched.

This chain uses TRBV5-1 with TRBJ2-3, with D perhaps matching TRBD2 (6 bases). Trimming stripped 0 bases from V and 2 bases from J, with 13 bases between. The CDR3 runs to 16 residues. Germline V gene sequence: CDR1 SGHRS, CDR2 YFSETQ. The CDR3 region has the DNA TGCGCCAGCAGCTTGGATGGCGGGACGATCACAGATACGCAGTATTTT. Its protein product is CASSLDGGTITDTQYF.

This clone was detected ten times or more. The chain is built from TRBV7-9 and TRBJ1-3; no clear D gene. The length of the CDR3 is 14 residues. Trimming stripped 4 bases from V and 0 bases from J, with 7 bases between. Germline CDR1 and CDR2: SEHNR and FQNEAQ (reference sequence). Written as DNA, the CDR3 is TGTGCCAGCAGCTCCACGGTCTCTGGAAACACCATATATTTT. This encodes CASSSTVSGNTIYF.

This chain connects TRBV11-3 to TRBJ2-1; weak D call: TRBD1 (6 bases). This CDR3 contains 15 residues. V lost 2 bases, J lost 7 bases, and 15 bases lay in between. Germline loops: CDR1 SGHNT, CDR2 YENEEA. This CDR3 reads CASSLMLGTQNEQFF. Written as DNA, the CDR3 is TGTGCCAGCAGCTTAATGTTAGGGACACAAAATGAGCAGTTCTTC.

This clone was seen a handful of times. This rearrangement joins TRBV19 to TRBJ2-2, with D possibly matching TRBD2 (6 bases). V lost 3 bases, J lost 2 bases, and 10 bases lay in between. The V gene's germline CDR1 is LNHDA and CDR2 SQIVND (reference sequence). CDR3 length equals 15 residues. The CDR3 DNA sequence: TGTGCCAGTAGTATGTCTAGCGCAAACACCGGGGAGCTGTTTTTT. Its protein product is CASSMSSANTGELFF.

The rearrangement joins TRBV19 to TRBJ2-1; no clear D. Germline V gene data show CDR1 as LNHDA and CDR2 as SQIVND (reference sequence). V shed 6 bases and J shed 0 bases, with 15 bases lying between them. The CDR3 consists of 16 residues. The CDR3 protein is CASRDPAGSSYNEQFF. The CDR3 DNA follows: TGTGCCAGTAGGGACCCAGCCGGTAGCTCCTACAATGAGCAGTTCTTC.

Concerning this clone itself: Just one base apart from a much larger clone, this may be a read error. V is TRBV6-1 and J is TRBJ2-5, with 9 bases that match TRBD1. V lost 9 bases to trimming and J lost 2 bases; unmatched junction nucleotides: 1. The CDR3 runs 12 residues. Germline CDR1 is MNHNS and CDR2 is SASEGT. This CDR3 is CARGQGQETQYF. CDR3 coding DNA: TGTGCCAGAGGACAGGGGCAAGAGACCCAGTACTTC.

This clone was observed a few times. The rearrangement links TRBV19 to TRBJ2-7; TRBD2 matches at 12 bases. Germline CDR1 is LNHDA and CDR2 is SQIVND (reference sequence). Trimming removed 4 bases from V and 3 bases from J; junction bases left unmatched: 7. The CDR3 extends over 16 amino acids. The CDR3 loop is CASSTRTSGGLYEQYF. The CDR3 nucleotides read TGTGCCAGTAGTACCCGCACTAGCGGGGGGCTCTACGAGCAGTACTTC.

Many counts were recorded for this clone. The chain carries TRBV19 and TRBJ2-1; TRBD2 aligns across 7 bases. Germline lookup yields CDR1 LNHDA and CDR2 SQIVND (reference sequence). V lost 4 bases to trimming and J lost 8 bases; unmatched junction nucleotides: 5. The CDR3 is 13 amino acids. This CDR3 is CASSSGSVDEQFF. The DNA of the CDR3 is TGTGCCAGTAGTAGCGGGAGTGTGGATGAGCAGTTCTTC.

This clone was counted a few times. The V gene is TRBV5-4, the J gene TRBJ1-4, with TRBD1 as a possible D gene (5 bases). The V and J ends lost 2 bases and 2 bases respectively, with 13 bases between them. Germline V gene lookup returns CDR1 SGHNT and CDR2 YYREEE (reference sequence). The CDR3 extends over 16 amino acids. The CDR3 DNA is TGTGCCAGCAGCTTATTCCAGGGAGACACTAATGAAAAACTGTTTTTT. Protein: CASSLFQGDTNEKLFF.

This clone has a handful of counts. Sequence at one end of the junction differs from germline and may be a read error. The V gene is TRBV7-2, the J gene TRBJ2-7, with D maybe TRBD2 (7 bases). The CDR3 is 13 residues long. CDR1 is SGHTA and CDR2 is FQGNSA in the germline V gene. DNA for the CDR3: TGTGCCAGCAGCCAGAGGGGGGGGGACAACCCCTCATTC. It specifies CASSQRGGDNPSF.

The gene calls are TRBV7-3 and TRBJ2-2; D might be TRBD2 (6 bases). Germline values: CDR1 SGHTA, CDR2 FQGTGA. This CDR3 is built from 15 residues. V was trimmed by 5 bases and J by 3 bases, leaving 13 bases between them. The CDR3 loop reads CASSLLGEDTGELFF. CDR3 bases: TGTGCCAGCAGCCTCCTCGGGGAGGACACCGGGGAGCTGTTTTTT.

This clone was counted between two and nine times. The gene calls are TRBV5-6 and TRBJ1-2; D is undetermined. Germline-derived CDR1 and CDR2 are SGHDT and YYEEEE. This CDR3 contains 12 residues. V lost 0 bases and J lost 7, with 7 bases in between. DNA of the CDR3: TGTGCCAGCAGCTTGGGCTGGCGTGGCTACACCTTC. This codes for CASSLGWRGYTF.

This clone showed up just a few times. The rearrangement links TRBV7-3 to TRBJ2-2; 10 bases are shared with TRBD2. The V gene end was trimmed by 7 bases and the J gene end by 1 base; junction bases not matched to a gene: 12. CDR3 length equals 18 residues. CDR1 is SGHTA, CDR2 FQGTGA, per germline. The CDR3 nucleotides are TGTGCCAGCACCCCAAGCAGGGGACTAGCGAGGAACACCGGGGAGCTGTTTTTT. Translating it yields CASTPSRGLARNTGELFF.

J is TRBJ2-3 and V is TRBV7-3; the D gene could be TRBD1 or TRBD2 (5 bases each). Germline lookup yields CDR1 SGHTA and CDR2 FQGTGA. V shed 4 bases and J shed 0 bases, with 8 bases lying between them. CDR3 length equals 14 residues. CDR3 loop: CASSSGASTDTQYF. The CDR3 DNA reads TGTGCCAGCAGCTCCGGGGCTAGCACAGATACGCAGTATTTT.

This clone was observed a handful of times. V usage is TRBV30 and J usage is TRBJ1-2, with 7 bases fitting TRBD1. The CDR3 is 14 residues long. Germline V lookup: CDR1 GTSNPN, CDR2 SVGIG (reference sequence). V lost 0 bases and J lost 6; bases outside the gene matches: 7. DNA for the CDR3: TGTGCCTGGAGTGTAAACAGGGGTATTAATGGCTACACCTTC. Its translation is CAWSVNRGINGYTF.